Shown below are 10 T cell receptor beta chains from a single sample sequenced in a study of human T cells and chemical hapten exposure. Using its own MiXCR run on the RACE reads, TCRdb lists one record per CDR3 protein. The sample shows under 100,000 distinct CDR3 sequences, 8.5% of them seen only once. Time point meaning: pre-sensitization, week 0. Stated treatment: therapeutic diphenylcyclopropenone sensitization with weekly scalp DPC. This sample comprised whole blood, obtained in connection with sensitization to the hapten diphenylcyclopropenone (DPC). These receptors were obtained from a man aged 40-49 years with alopecia areata. Some clones in this sample may be carry-over from other donors' samples.

The chain combines TRBV4-1 with TRBJ2-1, with D perhaps being TRBD1 or TRBD2 (6 bases each). Germline-derived CDR1 and CDR2 are MGHRA and YSYEKL. V lost 1 base, J lost 8 bases, and 12 bases lay in between. This CDR3 spans 14 amino acids. The CDR3 loop is CASSQVSGEDEQFF. CDR3 sequence (DNA): TGCGCCAGCAGCCAAGTCTCAGGGGAGGATGAGCAGTTCTTC.

The chain is built from TRBV12-3 or TRBV12-4 and TRBJ1-4; TRBD1 agrees at 7 bases. J gave up 8 bases and V 6 bases, and 9 bases lay outside the gene matches. The CDR3 sequence is 14 residues long. This CDR3 is CASRQTGSREKLFF. The CDR3, as DNA: TGTGCCAGCAGGCAGACAGGGTCTCGAGAAAAACTGTTTTTT.

This rearrangement joins TRBV7-3 to TRBJ2-3, with 7 bases identical to TRBD1. Trimming removed 4 bases from V and 4 bases from J; junction bases left unmatched: 14. Germline CDR1 and CDR2: SGHTA and FQGTGA. There are 17 residues in the CDR3. CDR3 region: CASSSPPGQVTPDTQYF. CDR3 bases: TGTGCCAGCAGCTCCCCCCCAGGACAGGTTACTCCAGATACGCAGTATTTT.

The chain recombines TRBV5-1 with TRBJ2-3; 9 bases align to TRBD1. There are 14 residues in the CDR3. Germline loops: CDR1 SGHRS, CDR2 YFSETQ. V was clipped by 4 bases and J by 6 bases; unmatched bases: 6. CDR3 protein: CASSAGQGPDTQYF. CDR3 nucleotide sequence: TGCGCCAGCAGCGCGGGACAGGGCCCCGATACGCAGTATTTT.

This clonotype showed up just a few times. The J gene is TRBJ2-7, the V gene TRBV20-1; no reliable D call. Germline CDR1 DFQATT, CDR2 SNEGSKA (reference sequence). This CDR3 contains 12 residues. V was shortened by 2 bases and J by 1 base, with 6 bases between the two germline ends. The CDR3 sequence: CSARLPSYEQYF. In DNA form, the CDR3 reads TGCAGTGCTAGACTCCCTTCCTACGAGCAGTACTTC.

This clonotype showed up many times. The rearrangement links TRBV29-1 to TRBJ2-1, with D possibly being TRBD2 (6 bases). In germline, CDR1 is SQVTM, CDR2 ANQGSEA. CDR3 length equals 13 residues. V was clipped by 6 bases and J by 3 bases, with 12 bases between them. This CDR3 reads CSVVADYYNEQFF. CDR3 bases: TGCAGCGTCGTAGCGGACTACTACAATGAGCAGTTCTTC.

The chain employs TRBV9 and TRBJ2-2; 7 bases are shared with TRBD1. Germline-derived CDR1 and CDR2 are SGDLS and YYNGEE. The V and J ends lost 0 bases and 4 bases, in that order; junction bases with no gene match: 9. The CDR3 runs 17 residues. The CDR3 is CASSVGSRQGLTGELFF. CDR3 in DNA: TGTGCCAGCAGCGTAGGGTCCCGACAGGGTCTCACCGGGGAGCTGTTTTTT.

This clonotype appeared many times. V and J are TRBV20-1 and TRBJ2-3; TRBD2 matches at 7 bases. The V and J ends lost 3 bases and 3 bases, in that order; junction bases with no gene match: 6. There are 14 residues in the CDR3. CDR1 is DFQATT, CDR2 SNEGSKA, per germline (reference sequence). DNA of the CDR3: TGCAGTGCTAGTAACCGGCGGGAGACAGATACGCAGTATTTT. As protein: CSASNRRETDTQYF.

This clonotype was observed a few times. This chain joins TRBV28 and TRBJ2-7; D is uncertain. Germline V gives CDR1 MDHEN, CDR2 SYDVKM. CDR3 length: 16 residues. V lost 4 bases and J 0 bases, leaving 16 bases between the germline ends. As DNA, the CDR3 is TGTGCCAGCAGTTCCGGCACGCGACTTCTCTCCTACGAGCAGTACTTC. It yields the protein CASSSGTRLLSYEQYF.

J is TRBJ2-7 and V is TRBV28; 8 bases are a match to TRBD1. V trimming: 2 bases; J trimming: 2 bases; junction bases outside the gene matches: 5. Germline V CDR1 and CDR2: MDHEN, SYDVKM. The CDR3 loop spans 15 amino acids. In DNA, the CDR3 is TGTGCCAGCAGTTTACCAGGGGGCGCCACCTACGAGCAGTACTTC. Protein product: CASSLPGGATYEQYF.